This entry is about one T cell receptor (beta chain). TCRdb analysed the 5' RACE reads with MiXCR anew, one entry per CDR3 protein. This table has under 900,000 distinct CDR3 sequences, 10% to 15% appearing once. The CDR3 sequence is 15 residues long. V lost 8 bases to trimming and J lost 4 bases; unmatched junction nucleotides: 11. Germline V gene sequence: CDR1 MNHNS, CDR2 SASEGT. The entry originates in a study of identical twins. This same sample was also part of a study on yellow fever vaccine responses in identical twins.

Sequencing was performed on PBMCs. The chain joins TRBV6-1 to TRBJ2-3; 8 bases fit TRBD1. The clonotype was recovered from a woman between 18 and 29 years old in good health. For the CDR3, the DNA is TGTGCCAGCTCCGCCTCAGGACAGGGAGCAGATACGCAGTATTTT. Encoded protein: CASSASGQGADTQYF.